This T cell receptor beta chain originates from a study of T cells after yellow fever vaccination. As for the study in general: Where fractions had low cell numbers, libraries were prepared from them with the SMART-Seq v4 Ultra Low Input RNA kit. Findings and limits, study-wide: Reappearance after the booster was observed for most primary-vaccination clones (96% CD4, roughly 88% CD8). Contamination by abundant bulk-population clonotypes could be present in FACS-sorted repertoires.

Germline V CDR1 and CDR2: SQVTM, ANQGSEA. This CDR3 is 12 amino acids long. The J segment lost 3 bases and the V segment lost 8 bases, leaving 4 bases of the junction unmatched. Concerning this clonotype itself: Its antigen is undetermined.

Conversion of TCR transcripts into cDNA relied on 5'RACE template switching, which added a universal primer site and UMIs. In TCRdb, the 5' RACE reads were re-called with MiXCR into one record per CDR3 protein. Here the sample spans a few hundred thousand distinct CDR3 sequences, approximately 12% being singletons. Specimen: CD4+ T cells sorted from PBMCs, collected 45 days after the yellow fever booster vaccination. The clonotype was recovered from a man younger than 45 who received the YFV17D yellow fever vaccine. The chain links TRBV29-1 to TRBJ2-5; 9 bases map to TRBD1. CDR3: CSSDRGEETQYF. CDR3 DNA: TGCAGCTCCGACAGGGGGGAAGAGACCCAGTACTTC. The entire variable domain, with the rest obtained from reference TRBV29-1 and TRBJ2-5, is as follows: SAVISQKPSRDICQRGTSLTIQCQVDSQVTMMFWYRQQPGQSLTLIATANQGSEATYESGFVIDKFPISRPNLTFSTLTVSNMSPEDSSIYLCSSDRGEETQYFGPGTRLLVL.